These 19 T cell receptor beta chains came from one sample sequenced in a study of technical replicates of blood from a handful of donors. Method: immunoSEQ multiplex PCR; TCRdb's copy keeps in-frame clones and lacks some. This sample has roughly 80,000 clones, with 94% found just once. The sample consisted of T cells isolated from PBMCs. These receptors were obtained from a human donor in good health.

J is TRBJ1-1 and V is TRBV19; possibly TRBD1 for D (5 bases). The CDR3 extends over 14 amino acids. Between the trimmed V and J ends, which lost 0 bases and 1 base, there was a span of 6 bases. CDR1 and CDR2 (germline): LNHDA, SQIVND (reference sequence). In DNA, the CDR3 is TGTGCCAGTAGTATAGAGGGGGGGAACACTGAAGCTTTCTTT. It translates to CASSIEGGNTEAFF.

The chain links TRBV18 to TRBJ1-1; D perhaps matches TRBD1 (5 bases). Germline-derived CDR1 and CDR2 are KGHSH and LQKENI. The CDR3 loop spans 11 amino acids. V lost 3 bases, J lost 10 bases, and 9 bases lay in between. The CDR3 DNA is TGTGCCAGCTCACCCGGGGGGGGAGCTTTCTTT. Protein product: CASSPGGGAFF. Using reference TRBV18 and TRBJ1-1 for the parts outside the CDR3, the full variable domain is NAGVMQNPRHLVRRRGQEARLRCSPMKGHSHVYWYRQLPEEGLKFMVYLQKENIIDESGMPKERFSAEFPKEGPSILRIQQVVRGDSAAYFCASSPGGGAFFGQGTRLTVV.

The chain combines TRBV10-3 with TRBJ1-5, with D maybe TRBD1 (6 bases). This CDR3 is built from 15 residues. Germline CDR1 is ENHRY and CDR2 is SYGVKD. The V end was cut by 0 bases, the J end by 6 bases, with 12 bases between. The CDR3: CAISESQGPSQPQHF. In DNA form, the CDR3 reads TGTGCCATCAGTGAGTCCCAGGGGCCTAGTCAGCCCCAGCATTTT.

The V gene is TRBV2, the J gene TRBJ2-7; TRBD2 agrees at 10 bases. This CDR3 is 15 amino acids long. CDR1 is SNHLY, CDR2 FYNNEI, per germline. Unmatched junction bases numbered 7, after V lost 6 bases and J lost 2 bases. The CDR3, as DNA: TGTGCCAGCAGAGATACTAGCGGGGCCCCCTACGAGCAGTACTTC. Translated: CASRDTSGAPYEQYF.

The rearrangement links TRBV6-6 to TRBJ1-4; 8 nucleotides align to TRBD1. The CDR3 contains 13 residues. Germline loops: CDR1 MNHNY, CDR2 SVGAGI (reference sequence). The J segment lost 3 bases and the V segment lost 9 bases, leaving 3 bases of the junction unmatched. The CDR3, as DNA: TGTGCCAGTACAGGGGGTGCTAATGAAAAACTGTTTTTT. Protein: CASTGGANEKLFF.

This sequence joins TRBV28 and TRBJ2-3, with 11 nucleotides matching TRBD2. CDR3 length: 16 amino acids. V gave up 10 bases and J gave up 0 bases; unmatched junction bases: 9. Germline V lookup: CDR1 MDHEN, CDR2 SYDVKM. This CDR3 is CATTSGTEISTDTQYF. CDR3 DNA sequence: TGTGCCACGACTAGCGGGACGGAAATAAGCACAGATACGCAGTATTTT. The whole variable domain, remainder taken from reference TRBV28 and TRBJ2-3, is DVKVTQSSRYLVKRTGEKVFLECVQDMDHENMFWYRQDPGLGLRLIYFSYDVKMKEKGDIPEGYSVSREKKERFSLILESASTNQTSMYLCATTSGTEISTDTQYFGPGTRLTVL.

The V call is TRBV6-5, the J call TRBJ2-3, with 8 bases lining up with TRBD1. V shed 8 bases, J shed 5 bases, and the junction held 12 bases outside the gene matches. CDR3 length: 15 residues. Germline CDR1 is MNHEY and CDR2 is SVGAGI. DNA of the CDR3: TGTGCCAGCTACGGCCGAGACAGGGGAATAGATACGCAGTATTTT. This encodes CASYGRDRGIDTQYF.

This chain links TRBV4-2 with TRBJ2-7; 8 nucleotides line up with TRBD2. CDR3 length: 15 amino acids. Germline V gives CDR1 LGHNA, CDR2 YNFKEQ. V lost 0 bases, J lost 2 bases, and 3 bases stayed unmatched. The DNA of the CDR3 is TGTGCCAGCAGCCAAGATCTAGCGGGCACCTACGAGCAGTACTTC. It specifies CASSQDLAGTYEQYF.

In its sample, this clone was seen once. The rearrangement joins TRBV6-5 to TRBJ2-3; D may be TRBD1 (6 bases). The CDR3 spans 16 residues. Between the trimmed V and J ends, which lost 0 bases and 0 bases, there was a span of 10 bases. The germline gives CDR1 MNHEY, CDR2 SVGAGI. In DNA, the CDR3 is TGTGCCAGCAGTTACTCTAGGACAGCTAGCACAGATACGCAGTATTTT. Encoded protein: CASSYSRTASTDTQYF.

The chain joins TRBV9 to TRBJ1-3; no clear D gene. The CDR3 extends over 16 amino acids. The V gene's germline CDR1 is SGDLS and CDR2 YYNGEE. Deletions cut 0 bases from V and 1 base from J, with 11 bases between. The CDR3 spells CASSVAVTGSGNTIYF. The CDR3 DNA reads as TGTGCCAGCAGCGTAGCTGTAACGGGTTCTGGAAACACCATATATTTT.

J is TRBJ2-7 and V is TRBV29-1, with 7 bases fitting TRBD2. The junction had 7 bases not matched to a gene; V was cut back by 7 bases and J by 4 bases. Germline loops: CDR1 SQVTM, CDR2 ANQGSEA. This CDR3 spans 12 amino acids. DNA for the CDR3: TGCAGCGCTCGGGACGGGGGGTACGAGCAGTACTTC. Residues: CSARDGGYEQYF.

The V call is TRBV5-1, the J call TRBJ2-7; TRBD1 is a possible D gene (6 bases). The CDR3 extends over 15 amino acids. Germline V lookup: CDR1 SGHRS, CDR2 YFSETQ. V lost 3 bases and J 3 bases, leaving 16 bases between the germline ends. CDR3 bases: TGCGCCAGCAGCTCCACACCGGGACAAAACTACGAGCAGTACTTC. Translating gives CASSSTPGQNYEQYF.

The chain uses TRBV27 and TRBJ1-3; weak D call: TRBD1 (6 bases). Germline CDR1 and CDR2: MNHEY and SMNVEV (reference sequence). The CDR3 contains 14 residues. V was trimmed by 5 bases and J by 0 bases, leaving 8 bases between them. The CDR3 DNA sequence: TGTGCCAGCAGTGTACAGGGCTCTGGAAACACCATATATTTT. Protein: CASSVQGSGNTIYF.

V gene TRBV2 combines with J gene TRBJ2-3; no clear D gene. The CDR3 loop spans 16 amino acids. The V end was cut by 6 bases, the J end by 1 base, with 17 bases between. In germline, CDR1 is SNHLY, CDR2 FYNNEI. CDR3 in amino acids: CASRFPPRSRTDTQYF. CDR3 sequence (DNA): TGTGCCAGCAGATTTCCCCCACGAAGCCGCACAGATACGCAGTATTTT.

The chain joins TRBV19 to TRBJ1-5; 7 bases match TRBD1. The CDR3 spans 15 residues. Looked up from germline, CDR1 is LNHDA and CDR2 is SQIVND (reference sequence). The V gene end was trimmed by 3 bases and the J gene end by 6 bases; junction bases not matched to a gene: 8. The CDR3 region has the DNA TGTGCCAGTAGTATTTACGAGGGGGCTGCTCAGCCCCAGCATTTT. Amino acid sequence: CASSIYEGAAQPQHF.

CDR3 nucleotides: TGTGCCAGCAGCTTAGGTGGGGGCGCCGAGCAGTACTTC. Its protein is CASSLGGGAEQYF. This rearrangement joins TRBV11-3 to TRBJ2-7; tentatively, D is TRBD1 (6 bases). Trimming removed 1 base from V and 6 bases from J, with 10 bases in between. This CDR3 is built from 13 residues. Germline V gene data show CDR1 as SGHNT and CDR2 as YENEEA.

This clone occurred once. The chain carries TRBV30 and TRBJ2-1, with a possible D match to TRBD1 (6 bases). V was shortened by 6 bases and J by 8 bases, with 17 bases between the two germline ends. The CDR3 totals 13 residues. Germline lookup yields CDR1 GTSNPN and CDR2 SVGIG (reference sequence). The CDR3 spells CACTGHGIYEQFF. The CDR3, as DNA: TGTGCCTGCACGGGACACGGGATCTATGAGCAGTTCTTC.

The rearrangement links TRBV10-3 to TRBJ1-1; D unresolved. CDR3 length: 16 amino acids. Trimming shortened V by 5 bases and J by 1 base, and 17 bases separated the two germline ends. The germline V gene has CDR1 ENHRY and CDR2 SYGVKD. The CDR3 bases are TGTGCCATCAGTCTAAATCCTCAGACTGGGAACACTGAAGCTTTCTTT. Its translation: CAISLNPQTGNTEAFF.

The CDR3 is CASSLFAGGFYGYTF. CDR3 DNA: TGTGCCAGCAGCTTGTTTGCAGGGGGGTTTTATGGCTACACCTTC. The V and J genes are TRBV5-4 and TRBJ1-2, with 7 bases aligning to TRBD1. The germline CDR1 and CDR2 sequences are SGHNT and YYREEE (reference sequence). The junction had 8 bases not matched to a gene; V was cut back by 1 base and J by 5 bases. CDR3 length: 15 amino acids.